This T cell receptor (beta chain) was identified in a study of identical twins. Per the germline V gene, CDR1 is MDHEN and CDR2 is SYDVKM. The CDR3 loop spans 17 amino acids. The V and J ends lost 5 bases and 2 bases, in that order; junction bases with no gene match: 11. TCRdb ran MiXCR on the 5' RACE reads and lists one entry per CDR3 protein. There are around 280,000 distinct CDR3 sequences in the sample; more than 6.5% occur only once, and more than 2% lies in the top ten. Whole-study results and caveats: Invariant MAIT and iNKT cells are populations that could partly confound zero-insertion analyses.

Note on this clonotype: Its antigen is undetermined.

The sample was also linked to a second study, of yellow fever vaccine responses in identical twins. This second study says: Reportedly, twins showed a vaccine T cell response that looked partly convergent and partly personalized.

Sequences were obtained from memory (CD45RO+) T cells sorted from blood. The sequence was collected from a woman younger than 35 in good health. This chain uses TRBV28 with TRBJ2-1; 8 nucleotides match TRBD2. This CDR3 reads CASSPNWTSRPYNEQFF. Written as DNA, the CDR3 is TGTGCCAGCAGTCCAAACTGGACTAGCCGACCCTACAATGAGCAGTTCTTC.